These T cell receptor beta chains were read from a single sample in a study of a mutant IDH1 vaccine in newly diagnosed glioma. For these TCRs, the target antigens are not known. Only in-frame clones appear in the TCRdb table, and some are missing; sequencing was by immunoSEQ multiplex PCR. The table has 70,000 to 90,000 clones, around 85% seen once. Material: PBMCs, obtained from a glioma patient whose treatment included an IDH1 peptide vaccine. The source is a young man with glioma. Some clones in this sample may be carry-over from other donors' samples. CDR3s include the opening cysteine and the closing phenylalanine or tryptophan. Each record gives: CDR3 protein, CDR3 DNA, clone size, D gene, J gene, V gene. The D gene is left open where the match is weak. Rows may omit the clone size; those that give it use once, few, many or a size class.

CDR3: CASSLGTANTEAFF; DNA: TGTGCCAGCAGTTTAGGGACAGCGAACACTGAAGCTTTCTTT; size: NA; D: TRBD1; J: TRBJ1-1; V: TRBV27
CDR3: CASSLGGRVAEQYF; DNA: TGTGCCAGCAGTTTAGGAGGGAGGGTGGCCGAGCAGTACTTC; size: once; D: TRBD2; J: TRBJ2-7; V: TRBV28
CDR3: CACREANTGELFF; DNA: TGTGCCTGCCGGGAGGCGAACACCGGGGAGCTGTTTTTT; size: NA; D: TRBD2; J: TRBJ2-2; V: TRBV19
CDR3: CASSFGRWVEQYF; DNA: TGTGCCAGCAGCTTCGGGAGGTGGGTCGAGCAGTACTTC; size: NA; D: TRBD2; J: TRBJ2-7; V: TRBV7-2
CDR3: CASSRTDISPLHF; DNA: TGTGCCAGCAGTCGGACTGACATTTCACCCCTCCACTTT; size: NA; D: NA; J: TRBJ1-6; V: TRBV6-1
CDR3: CASSSQTSGVREQYF; DNA: TGTGCCAGCAGCTCCCAGACTAGCGGGGTACGTGAGCAGTACTTC; size: NA; D: TRBD2; J: TRBJ2-7; V: TRBV11-2
CDR3: CVTGASGNTIYF; DNA: TGTGTAACCGGGGCCTCTGGAAACACCATATATTTT; size: NA; D: NA; J: TRBJ1-3; V: TRBV6-1
CDR3: CASSEWEEQYF; DNA: TGTGCCAGCAGTGAATGGGAGGAGCAGTACTTC; size: once; D: NA; J: TRBJ2-5; V: TRBV6-1
CDR3: CASRSSGNTIYF; DNA: TGTGCCAGTAGGAGCTCTGGAAACACCATATATTTT; size: NA; D: NA; J: TRBJ1-3; V: TRBV19
CDR3: CASKISGSYGYTF; DNA: TGTGCCAGCAAAATATCAGGGAGCTATGGCTACACCTTC; size: few; D: NA; J: TRBJ1-2; V: TRBV6-5
CDR3: CASSPTRFGLMNTEAFF; DNA: TGTGCCAGCAGCCCTACAAGGTTCGGTTTAATGAACACTGAAGCTTTCTTT; size: NA; D: NA; J: TRBJ1-1; V: TRBV7-6
CDR3: CASSSPGHNEQFF; DNA: TGTGCCAGCAGCTCTCCGGGGCACAATGAGCAGTTCTTC; size: NA; D: NA; J: TRBJ2-1; V: TRBV5-4
CDR3: CASSLTSASTDTQYF; DNA: TGTGCCAGCAGTTTGACTAGCGCTAGCACAGATACGCAGTATTTT; size: NA; D: TRBD2; J: TRBJ2-3; V: TRBV28
CDR3: CASRSGNTIYF; DNA: TGTGCCAGCCGCAGTGGAAACACCATATATTTT; size: NA; D: NA; J: TRBJ1-3; V: TRBV28
CDR3: CASSLQDRNQPQHF; DNA: TGTGCCAGCAGTTTACAAGACAGGAATCAGCCCCAGCATTTT; size: NA; D: NA; J: TRBJ1-5; V: TRBV6-6
CDR3: CSVARGAGGNTIYF; DNA: TGCAGCGTTGCGCGGGGGGCTGGTGGAAACACCATATATTTT; size: NA; D: NA; J: TRBJ1-3; V: TRBV29-1
CDR3: CASSKAALGETDYNEQFF; DNA: TGTGCCAGCAGCAAAGCGGCCCTTGGGGAGACCGACTACAATGAGCAGTTCTTC; size: NA; D: NA; J: TRBJ2-1; V: TRBV21-1
CDR3: CASTGTSGEQQYF; DNA: TGTGCCAGCACCGGGACTAGCGGGGAACAGCAGTACTTC; size: NA; D: TRBD2; J: TRBJ2-7; V: TRBV7-2
CDR3: CASKVGGTPGNTQYF; DNA: TGTGCCAGCAAGGTGGGGGGGACCCCAGGAAATACGCAGTATTTT; size: NA; D: TRBD2; J: TRBJ2-3; V: TRBV28
CDR3: CASSSGLQETQYF; DNA: TGTGCCAGCAGTTCGGGACTACAAGAGACCCAGTACTTC; size: NA; D: TRBD2; J: TRBJ2-5; V: TRBV6-5
CDR3: CASNALWTGYNEQFF; DNA: TGTGCCAGCAACGCTCTATGGACTGGCTACAATGAGCAGTTCTTC; size: NA; D: NA; J: TRBJ2-1; V: TRBV5-8
CDR3: CATNRPSNYGYTF; DNA: TGTGCCACAAACAGGCCTTCTAACTATGGCTACACCTTC; size: NA; D: NA; J: TRBJ1-2; V: TRBV6-1
CDR3: CASSLGRGGLNEKLFF; DNA: TGTGCCAGCAGTTTGGGGCGCGGGGGGCTTAATGAAAAACTGTTTTTT; size: NA; D: NA; J: TRBJ1-4; V: TRBV28
CDR3: CASSRPQGYTEAFF; DNA: TGTGCCAGCAGTCGTCCCCAGGGTTACACTGAAGCTTTCTTT; size: NA; D: NA; J: TRBJ1-1; V: TRBV28
CDR3: CASSFRTDHSPLHF; DNA: TGTGCCAGCAGTTTCCGGACAGACCATTCACCCCTCCACTTT; size: NA; D: NA; J: TRBJ1-6; V: TRBV28
CDR3: CASSLGLAGSYEQYF; DNA: TGTGCCAGCAGCTTAGGGCTAGCGGGTTCCTACGAGCAGTACTTC; size: NA; D: TRBD2; J: TRBJ2-7; V: TRBV7-2
CDR3: CASSPEPGGQYNEQFF; DNA: TGTGCCAGCTCACCAGAGCCGGGCGGGCAGTACAATGAGCAGTTCTTC; size: NA; D: NA; J: TRBJ2-1; V: TRBV18
CDR3: CATSRDNRGFYEQYF; DNA: TGTGCCACCAGCAGGGATAACAGGGGGTTCTACGAGCAGTACTTC; size: NA; D: TRBD1; J: TRBJ2-7; V: TRBV15
CDR3: CASSQEYGDEQFF; DNA: TGTGCCAGCAGCCAAGAGTATGGGGATGAGCAGTTCTTC; size: NA; D: NA; J: TRBJ2-1; V: TRBV4-2
CDR3: CATSRDQRGDGYTF; DNA: TGTGCCACCAGCAGAGATCAAAGAGGTGATGGCTACACCTTC; size: NA; D: NA; J: TRBJ1-2; V: TRBV15
CDR3: CASTPDRKETQYF; DNA: TGCGCCAGCACCCCGGACCGAAAAGAGACCCAGTACTTC; size: NA; D: NA; J: TRBJ2-5; V: TRBV5-1
CDR3: CASSDRTGWPSTNEKLFF; DNA: TGTGCCAGCAGCGATAGGACAGGGTGGCCCTCAACTAATGAAAAACTGTTTTTT; size: NA; D: TRBD1; J: TRBJ1-4; V: TRBV11-2
CDR3: CASSSLGSWAFF; DNA: TGTGCCAGCAGCTCCTTGGGTAGTTGGGCTTTCTTT; size: few; D: NA; J: TRBJ1-1; V: TRBV5-6
CDR3: CASSVGASNQPQHF; DNA: TGTGCCAGCAGCGTGGGGGCCAGCAATCAGCCCCAGCATTTT; size: few; D: NA; J: TRBJ1-5; V: TRBV9
CDR3: CASSLYGGGKETQYF; DNA: TGCGCCAGCAGCTTATACGGTGGGGGCAAGGAGACCCAGTACTTC; size: NA; D: NA; J: TRBJ2-5; V: TRBV5-1
CDR3: CASSLAGNYGYTF; DNA: TGCGCCAGCAGCTTGGCCGGGAACTATGGCTACACCTTC; size: NA; D: NA; J: TRBJ1-2; V: TRBV5-1
CDR3: CASSLEGLGYNEQFF; DNA: TGTGCCAGCAGCCTCGAGGGACTAGGATACAATGAGCAGTTCTTC; size: few; D: TRBD2; J: TRBJ2-1; V: TRBV7-2
CDR3: CASRPRKIAGGPTGETQYF; DNA: TGTGCCAGCAGACCAAGGAAAATAGCGGGGGGTCCTACCGGGGAGACCCAGTACTTC; size: NA; D: TRBD2; J: TRBJ2-5; V: TRBV27
CDR3: CASSDPEPYEQYF; DNA: TGTGCCAGCAGTGACCCAGAACCCTACGAGCAGTACTTC; size: few; D: NA; J: TRBJ2-7; V: TRBV6-1
CDR3: CASSLRPPHGYTF; DNA: TGTGCCAGCAGTTTAAGGCCCCCCCATGGCTACACCTTC; size: NA; D: NA; J: TRBJ1-2; V: TRBV27
CDR3: CASSYGQGIWHEQYF; DNA: TGTGCCAGCAGTTACGGACAGGGGATCTGGCACGAGCAGTACTTC; size: NA; D: TRBD1; J: TRBJ2-7; V: TRBV6-5
CDR3: CASTDERGQGWTEAFF; DNA: TGTGCCAGCACCGATGAACGGGGACAGGGGTGGACTGAAGCTTTCTTT; size: NA; D: TRBD1; J: TRBJ1-1; V: TRBV2
CDR3: CASSPRYSTEDSYNSPLHF; DNA: TGTGCCAGCTCACCCCGCTACTCGACAGAAGACTCCTATAATTCACCCCTCCACTTT; size: NA; D: NA; J: TRBJ1-6; V: TRBV18
CDR3: CASRQHHRRASGYTF; DNA: TGTGCCAGCAGACAACACCACAGGAGGGCGAGTGGCTACACCTTC; size: NA; D: NA; J: TRBJ1-2; V: TRBV6-5
CDR3: CASSEGASRELFF; DNA: TGTGCCAGCAGTGAAGGGGCTAGTCGGGAGCTGTTTTTT; size: NA; D: NA; J: TRBJ2-2; V: TRBV6-1
CDR3: CASSLSLADPYEQYF; DNA: TGTGCCAGCAGCTTAAGCCTAGCGGACCCCTACGAGCAGTACTTC; size: NA; D: TRBD2; J: TRBJ2-7; V: TRBV7-3
CDR3: CASSREDRGVFRFNTEAFF; DNA: TGTGCCAGCAGCCGCGAGGACAGGGGAGTGTTTAGGTTCAACACTGAAGCTTTCTTT; size: NA; D: TRBD1; J: TRBJ1-1; V: TRBV14
CDR3: CASSSPPRGPGDTQYF; DNA: TGTGCCAGCAGCTCCCCCCCCAGGGGACCCGGGGATACGCAGTATTTT; size: NA; D: NA; J: TRBJ2-3; V: TRBV7-9
CDR3: CASSKQGFLEKLFF; DNA: TGTGCCAGCAGTAAACAGGGGTTTTTAGAAAAACTGTTTTTT; size: NA; D: TRBD1; J: TRBJ1-4; V: TRBV28
CDR3: CASSLARLQLTGGDGYTF; DNA: TGCGCCAGCAGCTTGGCCCGTCTCCAATTGACAGGGGGGGATGGCTACACCTTC; size: NA; D: TRBD1; J: TRBJ1-2; V: TRBV5-1
CDR3: CASSIRTSGNGELFF; DNA: TGTGCCAGTAGTATAAGGACTAGCGGGAACGGGGAGCTGTTTTTT; size: NA; D: TRBD2; J: TRBJ2-2; V: TRBV19
CDR3: CASSLAGAGRKTQYF; DNA: TGTGCCAGCAGTTTAGCGGGAGCGGGGAGAAAGACCCAGTACTTC; size: NA; D: TRBD2; J: TRBJ2-5; V: TRBV27
CDR3: CASSRRTGATGANVLTF; DNA: TGTGCCAGCAGCCGGAGGACAGGGGCTACTGGGGCCAACGTCCTGACTTTC; size: NA; D: TRBD1; J: TRBJ2-6; V: TRBV14